The sample holds many counts of the clone carrying this T cell receptor beta chain. These data come from a study of blood T cell repertoires in COVID-19. Sequenced by immunoSEQ multiplex PCR; TCRdb stores in-frame clones only, minus some. The sample has 300,000 to 350,000 clones, about nine tenths seen once. The sample taken for sequencing was peripheral blood. This receptor was taken from a man younger than 30 with active or convalescent COVID-19.

CDR3 bases: TGTGCCACCAGCAGAGGCGTACAGGGAGTGTATGGCTACACCTTC. Translating gives CATSRGVQGVYGYTF. The J gene is TRBJ1-2, the V gene TRBV15; TRBD1 might be the D (6 bases). Trimming stripped 1 base from V and 5 bases from J, with 14 bases between. Germline values: CDR1 LNHNV, CDR2 YYDKDF (reference sequence). The CDR3 spans 15 residues.